Listed below are T cell receptor beta chains from one sample, sequenced in a study of T-cell memory formation after mild COVID-19. TCRdb analysed the 5' RACE reads with MiXCR anew, one entry per CDR3 protein. The sample has approximately 350,000 distinct CDR3 sequences, 28% seen once. The sample consisted of PBMCs or a T cell subset sorted from them (not recorded which). These receptors were taken from an adult woman who had mild COVID-19 (a few samples of this study predate the infection). Cell type and time point are not known. Each CDR3 is given with its conserved first and last residue. The D gene is left open where the match is weak. Expanded clones get a size class; other rows say once, few or many, or leave the size out.

D gene: .
clone size: .
J gene: TRBJ2-3
V gene: TRBV7-8
CDR3 DNA: TGTGCCAGCAGCTTTAAGGGGATTCACGGGAGTCTCCCAGATACGCAGTATTTT
CDR3 protein: CASSFKGIHGSLPDTQYF

D gene: TRBD2
clone size: few
J gene: TRBJ2-1
V gene: TRBV7-9
CDR3 DNA: TGTGCCAGCAGCTCGACTAGCGCGAATTACAATGAGCAGTTCTTC
CDR3 protein: CASSSTSANYNEQFF

D gene: .
clone size: .
J gene: TRBJ2-1
V gene: TRBV12-3/TRBV12-4
CDR3 DNA: TGTGCCAGCACCTTTAGTGGTGAGCAGTTATTC
CDR3 protein: CASTFSGEQLF

D gene: TRBD1
clone size: few
J gene: TRBJ1-1
V gene: TRBV2
CDR3 DNA: TGTGCCAGCAGTGAGGAGGGGGCGCCCACTGAAGCTTTCTTT
CDR3 protein: CASSEEGAPTEAFF

D gene: TRBD1
clone size: .
J gene: TRBJ2-3
V gene: TRBV30
CDR3 DNA: TGTGCCTGGAGTGTGGGGACAGGGGTAGGAGATACGCAGTATTTT
CDR3 protein: CAWSVGTGVGDTQYF

D gene: TRBD2
clone size: .
J gene: TRBJ2-7
V gene: TRBV20-1
CDR3 DNA: TGCAGTGCTCGAACTAGCGGAAACTACGAGCAGTACTTC
CDR3 protein: CSARTSGNYEQYF

D gene: .
clone size: few
J gene: TRBJ1-2
V gene: TRBV11-2
CDR3 DNA: TGTGCCAGCAGCCAAGGGGGGGTTGGTGGCTACACCTTC
CDR3 protein: CASSQGGVGGYTF

D gene: .
clone size: few
J gene: TRBJ1-1
V gene: TRBV2
CDR3 DNA: TGTGCCAGCAGTGAAGAAGGCCGTAACACTGAAGCTTTCTTT
CDR3 protein: CASSEEGRNTEAFF

D gene: .
clone size: .
J gene: TRBJ2-3
V gene: TRBV9
CDR3 DNA: TGTGCCAGCAGCTACAGCAGTTTTAGCACAGATACGCAGTATTTT
CDR3 protein: CASSYSSFSTDTQYF

D gene: .
clone size: few
J gene: TRBJ2-2
V gene: TRBV12-3/TRBV12-4
CDR3 DNA: TGTGCCAGCATCCTCGGGGCCGGGGAGCTGTTTTTT
CDR3 protein: CASILGAGELFF

D gene: .
clone size: few
J gene: TRBJ2-5
V gene: TRBV12-3/TRBV12-4
CDR3 DNA: TGTGCCAGCAGTTTAGCGGGGCCCCGGTCGAAGACCCAGTACTTC
CDR3 protein: CASSLAGPRSKTQYF

D gene: .
clone size: few
J gene: TRBJ1-2
V gene: TRBV29-1
CDR3 DNA: TGCAGCGACCGGGACGGCTATAACTATGGCTACACCTTC
CDR3 protein: CSDRDGYNYGYTF

D gene: .
clone size: .
J gene: TRBJ2-3
V gene: TRBV24-1
CDR3 DNA: TGTGCCACCAGTGACCCGACTCAGAGTGCAGATACGCAGTATTTT
CDR3 protein: CATSDPTQSADTQYF

D gene: .
clone size: few
J gene: TRBJ2-7
V gene: TRBV7-3
CDR3 DNA: TGTGCCAGCAGCGAGCGGCTCGGGACCGACTACGAGCAGTACTTC
CDR3 protein: CASSERLGTDYEQYF

D gene: .
clone size: .
J gene: TRBJ2-3
V gene: TRBV4-2
CDR3 DNA: TGTGCCAGCAGCCAACGCGAACTCACAGATACGCAGTATTTT
CDR3 protein: CASSQRELTDTQYF

D gene: TRBD2
clone size: few
J gene: TRBJ2-7
V gene: TRBV7-9
CDR3 DNA: TGTGCCAGCAGCTTAGCGGGGGGTAGCGGGAAAAAGAACTACGAGCAGTACTTC
CDR3 protein: CASSLAGGSGKKNYEQYF

D gene: .
clone size: few
J gene: TRBJ2-7
V gene: TRBV5-1
CDR3 DNA: TGCGCCAGCAGCTACGTACAGGGTTACGAGCAGTACTTC
CDR3 protein: CASSYVQGYEQYF

D gene: .
clone size: .
J gene: TRBJ1-5
V gene: TRBV20-1
CDR3 DNA: TGCAGTGCCAGAATTAATAGCAATCAGCCCCAGCATTTT
CDR3 protein: CSARINSNQPQHF

D gene: TRBD2
clone size: .
J gene: TRBJ2-1
V gene: TRBV9
CDR3 DNA: TGTGCCAGCAGCCCCCGGACTAGCGGGGGGGCGGATGAGCAGTTCTTC
CDR3 protein: CASSPRTSGGADEQFF

D gene: TRBD1
clone size: .
J gene: TRBJ2-3
V gene: TRBV7-3
CDR3 DNA: TGTGCCAGCAGCTTATCAGGGGGATTCACAGATACGCAGTATTTT
CDR3 protein: CASSLSGGFTDTQYF

D gene: .
clone size: .
J gene: TRBJ1-5
V gene: TRBV2
CDR3 DNA: TGTGCCAGCAGGCCCCAAGGGAAACCCGGGCAGCCCCAGCATTTT
CDR3 protein: CASRPQGKPGQPQHF

D gene: TRBD1
clone size: .
J gene: TRBJ1-6
V gene: TRBV20-1
CDR3 DNA: TGCAGTGCTAGAGATGACAGGGTGGTCTATAATTCACCCCTCCACTTT
CDR3 protein: CSARDDRVVYNSPLHF

D gene: TRBD2
clone size: few
J gene: TRBJ2-3
V gene: TRBV6-6
CDR3 DNA: TGTGCCAGCAGTTACTTTACCGGGACTAGTGGCGCAGATACGCAGTATTTT
CDR3 protein: CASSYFTGTSGADTQYF

D gene: .
clone size: few
J gene: TRBJ1-1
V gene: TRBV6-2/TRBV6-3
CDR3 DNA: TGTGCCAGCAGTTACTCGGTGGAGAACCTGAACACTGAAGCTTTCTTT
CDR3 protein: CASSYSVENLNTEAFF

D gene: TRBD1
clone size: few
J gene: TRBJ2-7
V gene: TRBV7-9
CDR3 DNA: TGTGCCAGCAGCTTAGTACAGGGGCCCTACGAGCAGTACTTC
CDR3 protein: CASSLVQGPYEQYF

D gene: .
clone size: few
J gene: TRBJ1-1
V gene: TRBV10-3
CDR3 DNA: TGTGCCATCAGTGAGTCGGAGGGGGCTGAAGCTTTCTTT
CDR3 protein: CAISESEGAEAFF

D gene: .
clone size: .
J gene: TRBJ2-2
V gene: TRBV7-2
CDR3 DNA: TGTGCCAGCAGCCTTAATGGGGCCGGGGAGCTGTTTTTT
CDR3 protein: CASSLNGAGELFF

D gene: TRBD2
clone size: .
J gene: TRBJ2-3
V gene: TRBV12-3/TRBV12-4
CDR3 DNA: TGTGCCAGCAGTGTCGGACTAGCGGGGGTGGATACGCAGTATTTT
CDR3 protein: CASSVGLAGVDTQYF

D gene: TRBD1
clone size: few
J gene: TRBJ2-7
V gene: TRBV6-4
CDR3 DNA: TGTGCCAGGACAGGGTCTGGGGAATCCTACGAGCAGTACTTC
CDR3 protein: CARTGSGESYEQYF

D gene: TRBD2
clone size: .
J gene: TRBJ2-3
V gene: TRBV2
CDR3 DNA: TGTGCCAGCAGGGGACTAGCGGCGTCCTTCACAGATACGCAGTATTTT
CDR3 protein: CASRGLAASFTDTQYF

D gene: .
clone size: few
J gene: TRBJ2-7
V gene: TRBV3-1
CDR3 DNA: TGTGCCAGCTCCCGCCGGGGCGGTGGGGCATACGAGCAGTACTTC
CDR3 protein: CASSRRGGGAYEQYF

D gene: .
clone size: many
J gene: TRBJ2-2
V gene: TRBV27
CDR3 DNA: TGTGCCAGCAGTTACGGGGGGCCTTCCGGGGAGCTGTTTTTT
CDR3 protein: CASSYGGPSGELFF

D gene: TRBD1
clone size: .
J gene: TRBJ1-2
V gene: TRBV10-3
CDR3 DNA: TGTGCCATCAGTGTAGCGGCAGGGGGTTACTATGGCTACACCTTC
CDR3 protein: CAISVAAGGYYGYTF